Listed below are T cell receptor beta chains from one sample, sequenced in a study of human T cells and chemical hapten exposure. TCRdb independently ran MiXCR on the RACE reads; one entry per CDR3 protein. Among about 47,000 distinct CDR3 sequences listed, 3.7% were seen once. The source material was whole blood. These receptor sequences come from a human donor in good health. Some clones in this sample may be carry-over from other donors' samples. The CDR3 runs from the conserved cysteine through the conserved F or W. A D gene is named only where the DNA matches it firmly. Clone size is given as how often the clone was seen (once, few, many) or a class if it is expanded.

clone_size cdr3_length j_call v_call d_call cdr3_nt cdr3_aa
many 13 TRBJ1-5 TRBV7-2 . TGTGCCAGCAGCTTAACGTCGAATCAGCCCCAGCATTTT CASSLTSNQPQHF
few 15 TRBJ2-3 TRBV25-1 TRBD2 TGTGCCAGCAGTCCTAGCGGGAGATGGACAGATACGCAGTATTTT CASSPSGRWTDTQYF
many 16 TRBJ2-1 TRBV3-1 TRBD1 TGTGCCAGCAGCCAAGCACGCCGGGACAGGGGCTTGGGGCAGTTCTTC CASSQARRDRGLGQFF
few 13 TRBJ1-1 TRBV18 . TGTGCCAGCTCATCAACAGGGTCCACTGAAGCTTTCTTT CASSSTGSTEAFF
few 13 TRBJ2-1 TRBV7-3 . TGTGCCAGCAGCTCTACAACAGGGACGGTGCAGTTCTTC CASSSTTGTVQFF
many 12 TRBJ2-2 TRBV7-9 . TGTGCCAGCAGCTTAGTGACCGGGGAGCTGTTTTTT CASSLVTGELFF
many 14 TRBJ2-3 TRBV6-6 . TGTGCCAGCAGTTACCCTACTGCGGCAGATACGCAGTATTTT CASSYPTAADTQYF
many 14 TRBJ2-3 TRBV28 TRBD2 TGTGCCAGCAGTTTCCGGGGGGAGGCAGATACGCAGTATTTT CASSFRGEADTQYF
many 19 TRBJ2-3 TRBV4-1 TRBD2 TGCGCCAGCAGCCAAGACCGGGGAAGAGCTAGCGGAGCGACAGATACGCAGTATTTT CASSQDRGRASGATDTQYF
many 16 TRBJ1-4 TRBV28 . TGTGCCAGCAGCCCCTCCACAGGGAACAGTTTCGTAAAACTGTTTTTT CASSPSTGNSFVKLFF
many 15 TRBJ1-5 TRBV24-1 . TGTGCCACCAGTGATTTGAAAGCGGGAAATCAGCCCCAGCATTTT CATSDLKAGNQPQHF
many 15 TRBJ2-7 TRBV18 . TGTGCCAGCTCACGTGGAGGGGGCGAATCTTACGAGCAGTACTTC CASSRGGGESYEQYF
few 15 TRBJ1-4 TRBV10-1 . TGCGCCAGCAGTCAAGGAACTGGCACTAATGAAAAACTGTTTTTT CASSQGTGTNEKLFF
few 15 TRBJ1-1 TRBV27 TRBD1 TGTGCCAGCACTCAGGGGGCCGGGGGTAGCACTGAAGCTTTCTTT CASTQGAGGSTEAFF
many 15 TRBJ2-2 TRBV29-1 TRBD2 TGCAGCGGAACCTTTGGCGGGAGGGCCGACGGGGAGCTGTTTTTT CSGTFGGRADGELFF
many 13 TRBJ2-7 TRBV29-1 TRBD1 TGCAGCGTCGTACACCGTACAGGGGGGGAGCAGTACTTC CSVVHRTGGEQYF